This T cell receptor beta chain was captured in a study of regulatory T cells in long-lasting Graves disease. Study-level background: Treatment with antithyroid drugs for over 5 years, together with positive TSH receptor antibodies, meant persistent Graves' disease.

The study's findings and limits: Persistent Graves' patients showed a TCR diversity that was lower than that of newly diagnosed ones. Persistent disease was associated with favored TRBV28 usage and with favored use of TRBJ1-2 and TRBJ2-5.

This clonotype was counted at least ten times. Its cognate antigen is unknown. The V gene's germline CDR1 is SGHTA and CDR2 FQGNSA. Trimming cost V 1 base and J 2 bases, with 9 bases left between them. This CDR3 has 14 residues. To make TCR beta libraries, researchers used iRepertoire HTBI primers and Arm-PCR of CDR3 regions. TCRdb used MiXCR to reprocess the multiplex PCR reads, holding one entry per CDR3 protein. The sample contains 350,000 to 450,000 distinct CDR3 sequences, roughly 20% of which appear only once. Regarding time point: persistent/refractory GD, antithyroid drugs over 5 years with positive TRAb. Preparation of the TCR library used RNA extracted from PBMCs.

The sample was peripheral blood mononuclear cells (PBMCs), taken when the disease was refractory, from a patient treated with antithyroid drugs. This receptor was identified in a female donor with Graves disease. The chain is built from TRBV7-2 and TRBJ2-7; TRBD1 might be the D (5 bases). Here the CDR3 reads CASSLGLGPYEQYF. The CDR3 nucleotides read TGTGCCAGCAGCTTAGGTCTGGGGCCCTACGAGCAGTACTTC.